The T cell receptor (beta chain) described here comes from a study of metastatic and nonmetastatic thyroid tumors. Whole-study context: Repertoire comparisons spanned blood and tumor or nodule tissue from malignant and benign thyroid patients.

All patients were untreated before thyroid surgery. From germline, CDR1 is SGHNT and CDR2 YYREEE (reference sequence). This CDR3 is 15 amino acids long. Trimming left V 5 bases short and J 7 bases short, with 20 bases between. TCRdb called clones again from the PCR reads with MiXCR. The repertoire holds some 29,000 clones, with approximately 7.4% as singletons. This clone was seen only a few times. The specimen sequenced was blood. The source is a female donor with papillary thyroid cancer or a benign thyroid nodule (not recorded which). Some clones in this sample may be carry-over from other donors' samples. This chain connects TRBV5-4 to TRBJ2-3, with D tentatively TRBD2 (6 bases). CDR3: CASRKGLEALYTQYF. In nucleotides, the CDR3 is TGTGCCAGCAGAAAGGGACTCGAGGCCCTTTATACGCAGTATTTT.